Listed below are T cell receptor beta chains from one sample, sequenced in a study of CD8+ T cells in alopecia areata. Clones were sequenced by immunoSEQ multiplex PCR, and TCRdb holds only the in-frame ones, with some missing. Of around 100,000 clones in the sample, around 53% were seen once. The sequencing used CD8+ T cells sorted from blood, collected at week 24, from a patient treated with tofacitinib. These receptor sequences come from a human donor with alopecia areata. CDR3s include the opening cysteine and the closing phenylalanine or tryptophan. D genes are given only for firm matches. Part of the rows lack a size; the others show once, few, many or a class for expanded clones.

j_call	d_call	v_call	clone_size	cdr3_aa	cdr3_nt
TRBJ2-7	TRBD1	TRBV19	-	CASSGQGYYEQYF	TGTGCCAGTTCGGGACAGGGGTACTACGAGCAGTACTTC
TRBJ2-7	-	TRBV27	-	CASSFGQSYEQYF	TGTGCCAGCAGTTTTGGACAATCCTACGAGCAGTACTTC
TRBJ1-1	TRBD1	TRBV6-4	-	CASSPRTGITEAFF	TGTGCCAGCAGTCCCCGGACAGGGATCACTGAAGCTTTCTTT
TRBJ1-1	TRBD1	TRBV4-2	-	CASSPRQGGSNTEAFF	TGTGCCAGCAGCCCCCGACAGGGGGGTTCGAACACTGAAGCTTTCTTT
TRBJ2-6	-	TRBV6-4	few	CASSDSDSSGANVLTF	TGTGCCAGCAGTGACTCGGACAGCTCTGGGGCCAACGTCCTGACTTTC
TRBJ1-1	TRBD1	TRBV5-6	-	CASSFQGADTEAFF	TGTGCCAGCAGCTTTCAGGGGGCGGACACTGAAGCTTTCTTT
TRBJ1-6	-	TRBV4-3	-	CASSQGTAGGSPLHF	TGCGCCAGCAGCCAAGGGACGGCCGGGGGTTCACCCCTCCACTTT
TRBJ2-7	-	TRBV21-1	-	CASSKVYRGPWEQYF	TGTGCCAGCAGCAAAGTCTACAGGGGGCCCTGGGAGCAGTACTTC
TRBJ2-5	-	TRBV5-1	-	CASSPRTAFQETQYF	TGCGCCAGCAGCCCGCGGACTGCCTTCCAAGAGACCCAGTACTTC
TRBJ2-3	TRBD2	TRBV13	-	CASSFGGSTDTQYF	TGTGCCAGCAGCTTCGGGGGGTCGACAGATACGCAGTATTTT
TRBJ2-3	TRBD2	TRBV7-9	-	CASSLELAGGRTDTQYF	TGTGCCAGCAGCTTAGAACTAGCGGGGGGACGCACAGATACGCAGTATTTT
TRBJ1-1	-	TRBV5-4	-	CASSRGSGERGTEAFF	TGTGCCAGCAGCCGGGGGTCAGGGGAAAGAGGAACTGAAGCTTTCTTT
TRBJ2-7	TRBD2	TRBV7-2	-	CASSNPGTSGGAYEQYF	TGTGCCAGCAGCAACCCCGGGACTAGCGGGGGGGCGTACGAGCAGTACTTC
TRBJ2-5	-	TRBV5-1	-	CASSDKDTGLEMETQYF	TGCGCCAGCAGCGATAAAGACACGGGGTTAGAGATGGAGACCCAGTACTTC
TRBJ2-3	-	TRBV7-9	-	CASSITDTQYF	TGTGCCAGCAGCATCACAGATACGCAGTATTTT
TRBJ1-1	-	TRBV5-1	-	CASRAGTFYEAFF	TGCGCCAGCCGGGCAGGGACTTTCTACGAAGCTTTCTTT
TRBJ1-2	-	TRBV23-1	few	CASTHREYGYTF	TGCGCCAGCACGCACAGGGAATATGGCTACACCTTC
TRBJ2-5	TRBD1	TRBV27	-	CASSFGTGETQYF	TGTGCCAGCAGTTTCGGGACAGGAGAGACCCAGTACTTC
TRBJ2-5	-	TRBV18	-	CASSPPDGIQETQYF	TGTGCCAGCTCACCACCGGACGGAATCCAAGAGACCCAGTACTTC
TRBJ1-1	-	TRBV10-3	-	CAISESSRSEAFF	TGTGCCATCAGTGAGTCCTCTAGATCTGAAGCTTTCTTT
TRBJ2-3	-	TRBV5-6	once	CASSLETDTQYF	TGTGCCAGCAGCTTGGAAACTGATACGCAGTATTTT
TRBJ1-6	-	TRBV4-3	-	CASSQEGVSSYNSPLHF	TGCGCCAGCAGCCAAGAGGGGGTGAGCTCCTATAATTCACCCCTCCACTTT
TRBJ1-2	-	TRBV9	few	CASSVDRDKTNYGYTF	TGTGCCAGCAGCGTAGACCGGGACAAGACCAACTATGGCTACACCTTC
TRBJ1-1	-	TRBV4-1	-	CASSLRLGDLNTEAFF	TGCGCCAGCAGCCTAAGATTGGGAGATTTGAACACTGAAGCTTTCTTT
TRBJ2-3	TRBD1	TRBV7-7	-	CASSPTGERGTDTQYF	TGTGCTAGCAGCCCGACAGGGGAACGGGGCACAGATACGCAGTATTTT
TRBJ2-7	-	TRBV18	few	CASSPGWIYEQYF	TGTGCCAGCTCACCGGGATGGATCTACGAGCAGTACTTC
TRBJ2-2	-	TRBV29-1	-	CSVEMEAGRAGELFF	TGCAGCGTTGAAATGGAGGCGGGAAGGGCCGGGGAGCTGTTTTTT
TRBJ2-1	TRBD2	TRBV2	-	CASTLAGFYNEQFF	TGTGCCAGCACCCTAGCGGGGTTTTACAATGAGCAGTTCTTC
TRBJ2-7	-	TRBV15	-	CATSREGNRAYEQYF	TGTGCCACCAGCAGAGAAGGGAACAGGGCCTACGAGCAGTACTTC
TRBJ2-4	-	TRBV11-2	once	CASSYGLIQYF	TGTGCCAGCAGCTACGGCCTTATTCAGTACTTC
TRBJ2-1	TRBD2	TRBV13	-	CVSRSGGAGEQFF	TGTGTCAGCCGAAGCGGGGGGGCCGGTGAGCAGTTCTTC
TRBJ2-5	TRBD2	TRBV5-6	once	CASSYGTSGGVQETQYF	TGTGCCAGCAGCTATGGGACTAGCGGGGGGGTCCAAGAGACCCAGTACTTC
TRBJ1-1	-	TRBV9	-	CASEGGRPFPFF	TGTGCCAGCGAGGGGGGACGCCCCTTCCCTTTCTTT
TRBJ2-1	-	TRBV29-1	few	CSVEVGGWSYNEQFF	TGCAGCGTTGAAGTAGGGGGGTGGTCCTACAATGAGCAGTTCTTC
TRBJ2-7	-	TRBV4-1	-	CASSLSGQYEQYF	TGCGCCAGCAGCCTCAGTGGCCAGTACGAGCAGTACTTC
TRBJ2-5	-	TRBV5-1	-	CASSLAEGGGETQYF	TGCGCCAGCAGCTTGGCCGAGGGGGGCGGAGAGACCCAGTACTTC
TRBJ1-1	-	TRBV7-9	-	CASSLGRAGGVPNQAFF	TGTGCCAGCAGCTTAGGAAGAGCCGGGGGGGTACCCAACCAAGCTTTCTTT
TRBJ2-7	-	TRBV2	-	CASSGQSYEQYF	TGTGCCAGCAGCGGACAGTCATACGAGCAGTACTTC
TRBJ1-1	-	TRBV29-1	few	CSVVRNTEAFF	TGCAGCGTTGTCCGCAACACTGAAGCTTTCTTT
TRBJ2-3	TRBD1	TRBV9	-	CASSVELGGGADTQYF	TGTGCCAGCAGCGTAGAGTTAGGGGGCGGCGCAGATACGCAGTATTTT
TRBJ2-7	-	TRBV7-8	-	CASRFEGAPPEQYF	TGTGCCAGTCGTTTTGAAGGGGCGCCACCGGAGCAGTACTTC
TRBJ2-5	TRBD1	TRBV29-1	-	CSVEWDRVQETQYF	TGCAGCGTTGAATGGGACAGGGTACAAGAGACCCAGTACTTC
TRBJ1-5	TRBD1	TRBV9	-	CASSVGQGGQPQHF	TGTGCCAGCAGCGTTGGACAGGGTGGACAGCCCCAGCATTTT
TRBJ2-3	TRBD2	TRBV29-1	few	CSVEEVRGVKTDTQYF	TGCAGCGTTGAAGAGGTTCGGGGGGTTAAGACAGATACGCAGTATTTT
TRBJ1-2	TRBD1	TRBV10-3	once	CAISGLDGQDFYGYTF	TGTGCCATCAGTGGACTCGACGGACAGGATTTCTATGGCTACACCTTC
TRBJ1-1	-	TRBV5-6	-	CASSFPGGVFMNTEAFF	TGTGCCAGCAGCTTTCCCGGGGGCGTATTTATGAACACTGAAGCTTTCTTT
TRBJ2-2	TRBD1	TRBV7-2	-	CASSLERTGDAGELFF	TGTGCCAGCAGCTTAGAGCGGACAGGGGATGCCGGGGAGCTGTTTTTT
TRBJ2-5	TRBD1	TRBV7-2	-	CASSSTGVETQYF	TGTGCCAGCAGCTCGACAGGGGTGGAGACCCAGTACTTC
TRBJ2-5	-	TRBV5-6	-	CASSLGDSAQETQYF	TGTGCCAGCAGCTTGGGGGATTCTGCTCAAGAGACCCAGTACTTC
TRBJ1-3	-	TRBV30	-	CAWSSGRNSGNTIYF	TGTGCCTGGAGTTCAGGGCGGAACTCTGGAAACACCATATATTTT
TRBJ1-5	-	TRBV2	-	CASREDRLHQPQHF	TGTGCCAGCAGAGAGGACAGATTGCATCAGCCCCAGCATTTT
TRBJ1-5	-	TRBV4-3	-	CASSQDGDSNQPQHF	TGCGCCAGCAGCCAAGACGGGGATAGCAATCAGCCCCAGCATTTT